The clone carrying this T cell receptor (beta chain) was counted between two and nine times. Amplification targeted the TCR beta CDR3 regions, with RNA transcripts as the source material. RT-PCR with HTBI primers came first, then second-round multiplex PCR. MiXCR, run by TCRdb on the multiplex PCR reads, gives a single entry per CDR3 protein. The data show almost 750,000 distinct CDR3 sequences, around 40% seen once. These data belong to a study of Graves' ophthalmopathy and Graves' hyperthyroidism. The receptor comes from an adult man with Graves' ophthalmopathy. Sequencing was carried out using peripheral blood.

The chain's CDR3 is CASSLVVGSSYNSPLHF. The CDR3 region has the DNA TGTGCCAGCAGCTTAGTTGTGGGGAGCTCCTATAATTCACCCCTCCACTTT. V gene TRBV7-9 combines with J gene TRBJ1-6, with D unresolved. Per germline, CDR1 SEHNR and CDR2 FQNEAQ (reference sequence). V shed 1 base and J shed 0 bases, with 10 bases lying between them. There are 17 residues in the CDR3.